This TCR beta chain was found in a study of regulatory T cells in long-lasting Graves disease. Whole-study context: It was over 5 years of antithyroid drugs, with positive TSH receptor antibodies, that meant persistent Graves' disease.

As for this clonotype: Its antigen is undetermined.

Per germline, CDR1 SQVTM and CDR2 ANQGSEA. The J segment lost 0 bases and the V segment lost 7 bases, leaving 15 bases of the junction unmatched. This CDR3 region has 18 residues. Study-wide findings and caveats: Segments TRBV28, TRBJ1-2 and TRBJ2-5 showed preferential usage in persistent disease. TCR diversity was lower in persistent than newly diagnosed Graves' disease.

Time point noted: persistent/refractory GD, antithyroid drugs over 5 years with positive TRAb. The TCR library used RNA extracted from PBMCs. Arm-PCR of CDR3 regions and iRepertoire HTBI primers were the basis on which TCR beta libraries were built. Per the original methods: Spanning all samples, the identified segments comprised 62 TRBV and 14 TRBJ. From the multiplex PCR reads, TCRdb called clonotypes with MiXCR, one entry per CDR3 protein. TCRdb's processing, not the authors' own work, is the source of the V and J calls. This sample carries a few hundred thousand distinct CDR3 sequences, roughly a fifth of them seen once, and the ten largest clones take approximately 15%.

Here the sequenced sample was peripheral blood mononuclear cells (PBMCs), taken when the disease was refractory, from a patient treated with antithyroid drugs. The chain carries TRBV29-1 and TRBJ2-6, with 7 bases lining up with TRBD1. This clonotype originated in a female donor with Graves disease. The CDR3 sequence is CSGGTRDRLPSGANVLTF. CDR3 sequence (DNA): TGCAGCGGTGGGACCCGGGACAGACTACCCTCTGGGGCCAACGTCCTGACTTTC.